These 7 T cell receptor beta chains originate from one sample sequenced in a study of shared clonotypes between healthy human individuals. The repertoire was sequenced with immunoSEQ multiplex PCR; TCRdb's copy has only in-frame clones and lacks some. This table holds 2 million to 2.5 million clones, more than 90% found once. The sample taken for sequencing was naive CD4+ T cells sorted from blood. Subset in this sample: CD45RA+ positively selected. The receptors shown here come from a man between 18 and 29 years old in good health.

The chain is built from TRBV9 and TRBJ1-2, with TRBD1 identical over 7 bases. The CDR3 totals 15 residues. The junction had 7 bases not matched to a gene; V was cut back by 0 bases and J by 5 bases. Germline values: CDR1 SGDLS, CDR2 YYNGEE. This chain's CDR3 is CASSVDTTGVYGYTF. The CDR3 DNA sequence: TGTGCCAGCAGCGTAGATACAACAGGGGTTTATGGCTACACCTTC.

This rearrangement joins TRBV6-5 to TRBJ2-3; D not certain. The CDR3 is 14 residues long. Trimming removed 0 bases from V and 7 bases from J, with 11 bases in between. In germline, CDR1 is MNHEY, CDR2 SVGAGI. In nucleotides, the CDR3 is TGTGCCAGCAGTTACTCTTGGCAGCTGTATACGCAGTATTTT. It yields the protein CASSYSWQLYTQYF.

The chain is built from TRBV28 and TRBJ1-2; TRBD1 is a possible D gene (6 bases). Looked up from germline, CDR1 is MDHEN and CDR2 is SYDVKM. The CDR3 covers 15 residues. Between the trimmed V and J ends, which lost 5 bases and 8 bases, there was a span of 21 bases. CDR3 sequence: CASSLSAGGAVGYTF. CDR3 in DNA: TGTGCCAGCAGTCTCTCAGCGGGGGGGGCTGTCGGCTACACCTTC.

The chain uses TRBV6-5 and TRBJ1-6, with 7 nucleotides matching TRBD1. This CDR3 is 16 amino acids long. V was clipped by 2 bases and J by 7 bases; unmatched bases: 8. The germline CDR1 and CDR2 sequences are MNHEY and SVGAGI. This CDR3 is CASSYRLDRRNSPLHF. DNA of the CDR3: TGTGCCAGCAGTTACCGCCTGGACAGGCGAAATTCACCCCTCCACTTT.

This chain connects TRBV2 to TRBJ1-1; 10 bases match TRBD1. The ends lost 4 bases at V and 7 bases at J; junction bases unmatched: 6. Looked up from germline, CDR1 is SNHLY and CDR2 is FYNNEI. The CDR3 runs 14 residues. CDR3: CASSGETGGNEAFF. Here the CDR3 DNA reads TGTGCCAGCAGTGGAGAGACAGGGGGCAATGAAGCTTTCTTT.

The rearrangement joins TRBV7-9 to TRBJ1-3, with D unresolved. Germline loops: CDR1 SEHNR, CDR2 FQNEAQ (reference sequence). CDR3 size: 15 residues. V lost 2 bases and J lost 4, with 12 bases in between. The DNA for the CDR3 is TGTGCCAGCAGCTTATCCGCACAAGCGGGAAACACCATATATTTT. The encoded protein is CASSLSAQAGNTIYF. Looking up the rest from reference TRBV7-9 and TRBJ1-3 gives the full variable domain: DTGVSQNPRHKITKRGQNVTFRCDPISEHNRLYWYRQTLGQGPEFLTYFQNEAQLEKSRLLSDRFSAERPKGSFSTLEIQRTEQGDSAMYLCASSLSAQAGNTIYFGEGSWLTVV.

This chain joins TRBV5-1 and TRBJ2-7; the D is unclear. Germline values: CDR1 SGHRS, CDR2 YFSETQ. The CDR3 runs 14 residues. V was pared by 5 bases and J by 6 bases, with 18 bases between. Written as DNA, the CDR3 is TGCGCCAGCAGTGTGACTGATACCTGGGGCGAGCAGTACTTC. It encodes CASSVTDTWGEQYF.